This T cell receptor (beta chain) was recovered during a study of T cells in localized non-small cell lung cancer. This clone was observed a handful of times. Trimming cost V 0 bases and J 1 base, with 9 bases left between them. The germline V gene encodes CDR1 SGDLS and CDR2 YYNGEE. This CDR3 region has 15 residues. Sequenced by immunoSEQ multiplex PCR; TCRdb stores in-frame clones only, minus some. The sample holds tens of thousands of clones, roughly four fifths seen once. This clonotype was sampled from a man aged 35 to 69 with stage II lung adenocarcinoma. The chain employs TRBV9 and TRBJ2-3; no firm D call. This material consisted of PBMCs, taken before any cancer treatment. The CDR3 nucleotides read TGTGCCAGCAGCGTAGAGTCAATCGGCACAGATACGCAGTATTTT. Protein sequence: CASSVESIGTDTQYF.